These 22 T cell receptor beta chains were all obtained from the same sample, sequenced in a study of cytomegalovirus exposure and HLA in healthy donors. The primer mix had 60 Vbeta and 13 Jbeta primers. The table came from immunoSEQ multiplex PCR; TCRdb's copy has only in-frame clones and leaves some out. The repertoire holds roughly 120,000 clones, roughly 77% seen once, with about 1% in the top ten. Sequencing was done on a sample of PBMCs. The receptors derive from a young woman in good health and CMV-seronegative.

In DNA form, the CDR3 reads TGTGCCATCAGTGAGCCGGGACTAGCGACCGAGCAGTACTTC. It translates to CAISEPGLATEQYF. The rearrangement uses TRBV10-3 and TRBJ2-7; 10 bases align to TRBD2. Germline V gene data show CDR1 as ENHRY and CDR2 as SYGVKD. This CDR3 is built from 14 residues. The J segment lost 6 bases and the V segment lost 2 bases, leaving 4 bases of the junction unmatched.

This sequence joins TRBV9 and TRBJ2-5; D perhaps matches TRBD1 (6 bases). This CDR3 is 14 amino acids long. V lost 4 bases and J 2 bases, leaving 12 bases between the germline ends. Germline values: CDR1 SGDLS, CDR2 YYNGEE. The CDR3 here is CASSKQGWQETQYF. As DNA, the CDR3 is TGTGCCAGCAGCAAACAGGGTTGGCAAGAGACCCAGTACTTC.

The rearrangement joins TRBV9 to TRBJ2-1, with TRBD2 matching over 12 bases. The CDR3 totals 15 residues. Unmatched junction bases numbered 4, after V lost 0 bases and J lost 9 bases. Looked up from germline, CDR1 is SGDLS and CDR2 is YYNGEE. The DNA of the CDR3 is TGTGCCAGCAGCGTAGATCTAGCGGGGGGGGTTGAGCAGTTCTTC. Translation: CASSVDLAGGVEQFF.

This chain joins TRBV30 and TRBJ2-2; TRBD2 aligns across 8 bases. V shed 3 bases and J 2 bases; nucleotides not matched to a gene: 5. The CDR3 is 15 amino acids. CDR1 and CDR2 (germline): GTSNPN, SVGIG (reference sequence). The chain's CDR3 is CAWRAGLVNTGELFF. In DNA, the CDR3 is TGTGCCTGGAGGGCGGGACTAGTCAACACCGGGGAGCTGTTTTTT.

V is TRBV5-1 and J is TRBJ2-1; 8 bases are shared with TRBD2. Germline CDR1 is SGHRS and CDR2 is YFSETQ. After removal of 4 bases from V and 4 bases from J, the junction contained 10 bases not matched to a gene. This CDR3 contains 16 residues. CDR3: CASSPRGSGIYNEQFF. CDR3 DNA: TGCGCCAGCAGCCCCAGGGGTAGCGGGATATACAATGAGCAGTTCTTC. Full variable domain (missing parts from reference TRBV5-1 and TRBJ2-1): KAGVTQTPRYLIKTRGQQVTLSCSPISGHRSVSWYQQTPGQGLQFLFEYFSETQRNKGNFPGRFSGRQFSNSRSEMNVSTLELGDSALYLCASSPRGSGIYNEQFFGPGTRLTVL.

This clone has only one observation. This rearrangement joins TRBV11-3 to TRBJ1-3; unclear D gene. The CDR3 covers 14 residues. Per the germline V gene, CDR1 is SGHNT and CDR2 is YENEEA. The V end was cut by 5 bases, the J end by 4 bases, with 12 bases between. CDR3 DNA: TGTGCCAGCAGCCCAGGCACTCGGGGAAACACCATATATTTT. Translation gives CASSPGTRGNTIYF.

The V and J genes are TRBV5-1 and TRBJ2-2; D might be TRBD1 (5 bases). Germline-derived CDR1 and CDR2 are SGHRS and YFSETQ. V was pared by 4 bases and J by 2 bases, with 9 bases between. The CDR3 is made up of 14 amino acids. As DNA, the CDR3 is TGCGCCAGCAGCACCGACAGTAACACCGGGGAGCTGTTTTTT. This encodes CASSTDSNTGELFF.

This clone was counted a few times. J is TRBJ1-1 and V is TRBV11-3; D is undetermined. Germline lookup yields CDR1 SGHNT and CDR2 YENEEA. V shed 1 base and J shed 6 bases, with 15 bases lying between them. The CDR3 spans 15 residues. The CDR3 region is CASSLALGFGAEAFF. The CDR3, as DNA: TGTGCCAGCAGCTTAGCCCTAGGGTTCGGGGCTGAAGCTTTCTTT. Drawing the rest from reference TRBV11-3 and TRBJ1-1, the complete variable domain is EAGVVQSPRYKIIEKKQPVAFWCNPISGHNTLYWYLQNLGQGPELLIRYENEEAVDDSQLPKDRFSAERLKGVDSTLKIQPAELGDSAVYLCASSLALGFGAEAFFGQGTRLTVV.

This sequence joins TRBV6-5 and TRBJ2-7, with D possibly matching TRBD2 (6 bases). Germline V gene lookup returns CDR1 MNHEY and CDR2 SVGAGI. This CDR3 comprises 14 residues. The V end was cut by 0 bases, the J end by 4 bases, with 10 bases between. CDR3 DNA sequence: TGTGCCAGCAGTTACTCTCCTAGCGCATACGAGCAGTACTTC. Its translation: CASSYSPSAYEQYF.

This clone appeared a few times. This chain connects TRBV19 to TRBJ1-1; D may be TRBD1 (6 bases). Germline CDR1 reads LNHDA; CDR2 reads SQIVND (reference sequence). Trimming cost V 7 bases and J 0 bases, with 9 bases left between them. The CDR3 consists of 13 residues. The CDR3 DNA reads as TGTGCCAGTATAGACAGGATGAACACTGAAGCTTTCTTT. Its protein is CASIDRMNTEAFF.

This clone occurred a few times. The chain is built from TRBV18 and TRBJ2-7; no clear D gene. The CDR3 has 11 amino acids. CDR1 and CDR2 from the germline V gene are KGHSH and LQKENI. Trimming removed 6 bases at V and 3 bases at J, with 6 bases between. CDR3 residues: CASSLSYEQYF. As DNA, the CDR3 is TGTGCCAGCTCCCTAAGCTACGAGCAGTACTTC.

The gene calls are TRBV7-9 and TRBJ2-7; TRBD2 might be the D (6 bases). The CDR3 is 18 residues long. Germline V gene data show CDR1 as SEHNR and CDR2 as FQNEAQ (reference sequence). V dropped 5 bases and J dropped 3 bases, with 26 bases sitting between them. The CDR3 sequence is CASSPPMVGGGVNYEQYF. The CDR3 bases are TGTGCCAGCAGCCCCCCCATGGTCGGGGGTGGGGTCAACTACGAGCAGTACTTC.

This clone was detected once. The V call is TRBV25-1, the J call TRBJ2-3, with TRBD1 identical over 8 bases. CDR3 length: 16 amino acids. CDR1 and CDR2 (germline): MGHDK, SYGVNS. V lost 6 bases to trimming and J lost 3 bases; unmatched junction nucleotides: 11. The CDR3 nucleotides read TGTGCCAGCAGCCGCAGGGGACAGGTGGAGACAGATACGCAGTATTTT. Translating gives CASSRRGQVETDTQYF. Variable domain in full (rest from reference TRBV25-1 and TRBJ2-3): EADIYQTPRYLVIGTGKKITLECSQTMGHDKMYWYQQDPGMELHLIHYSYGVNSTEKGDLSSESTVSRIRTEHFPLTLESARPSHTSQYLCASSRRGQVETDTQYFGPGTRLTVL.

The J gene is TRBJ1-1, the V gene TRBV11-2; tentative D call: TRBD1 (6 bases). Germline CDR1 and CDR2: SGHAT and FQNNGV. V was shortened by 1 base and J by 4 bases, with 10 bases between the two germline ends. This CDR3 has 14 residues. The CDR3 nucleotides are TGTGCCAGCAGCTTAGTATTACAGGGCACTGAAGCTTTCTTT. It encodes CASSLVLQGTEAFF.

J is TRBJ2-1 and V is TRBV19; 10 positions agree with TRBD1. Losses at the gene ends were 1 base for V and 6 bases for J; bases not matched to a gene: 6. The germline V gene has CDR1 LNHDA and CDR2 SQIVND (reference sequence). This CDR3 region has 16 residues. The CDR3 coding sequence is TGTGCCAGTAGTATAGGACAGGGGGCGGTACGCAATGAGCAGTTCTTC. Its protein product is CASSIGQGAVRNEQFF. Combining the CDR3 with reference TRBV19 and TRBJ2-1 gives the whole variable domain DGGITQSPKYLFRKEGQNVTLSCEQNLNHDAMYWYRQDPGQGLRLIYYSQIVNDFQKGDIAEGYSVSREKKESFPLTVTSAQKNPTAFYLCASSIGQGAVRNEQFFGPGTRLTVL.

The V gene is TRBV19, the J gene TRBJ1-4, with a weak D call TRBD1 (5 bases). The V end lost 4 bases, the J end lost 8 bases, and 20 bases lay between the germline ends. Germline V gene data show CDR1 as LNHDA and CDR2 as SQIVND (reference sequence). This CDR3 has 16 amino acids. CDR3: CASSTRDGGSEEKLFF. CDR3 in DNA: TGTGCCAGTAGTACCCGGGACGGGGGGAGCGAGGAAAAACTGTTTTTT.

This chain links TRBV7-9 with TRBJ2-7; 9 nucleotides agree with TRBD1. CDR1 is SEHNR and CDR2 is FQNEAQ in the germline V gene (reference sequence). This CDR3 has 13 residues. V was pared by 4 bases and J by 7 bases, with 5 bases of the junction left unmatched. The CDR3 spells CASSWDRAGEQYF. The CDR3, as DNA: TGTGCCAGCAGCTGGGACAGGGCGGGGGAGCAGTACTTC.

The chain links TRBV7-8 to TRBJ2-7, with D maybe TRBD2 (6 bases). This CDR3 has 16 amino acids. The V and J ends lost 1 base and 0 bases respectively, with 13 bases between them. Germline V lookup: CDR1 SGHVS, CDR2 FQNEAQ. CDR3 sequence: CASSLVLGGTSYEQYF. DNA for the CDR3: TGTGCCAGCAGCTTAGTTCTTGGGGGGACCTCCTACGAGCAGTACTTC.

This sequence joins TRBV19 and TRBJ2-7, with 8 positions matching TRBD1. The V gene's germline CDR1 is LNHDA and CDR2 SQIVND (reference sequence). After removal of 6 bases from V and 3 bases from J, the junction contained 10 bases not matched to a gene. The CDR3 is 15 amino acids. For the CDR3, the DNA is TGTGCCAGTAGCTCCGGACAGGGAAAGGGCTACGAGCAGTACTTC. Its protein is CASSSGQGKGYEQYF. Full variable domain (remainder filled in from reference TRBV19 and TRBJ2-7): DGGITQSPKYLFRKEGQNVTLSCEQNLNHDAMYWYRQDPGQGLRLIYYSQIVNDFQKGDIAEGYSVSREKKESFPLTVTSAQKNPTAFYLCASSSGQGKGYEQYFGPGTRLTVT.

J is TRBJ2-1 and V is TRBV10-1; 9 nucleotides agree with TRBD1. Germline V CDR1 and CDR2: WNHNN, SYGVQD (reference sequence). The CDR3 runs 15 residues. V trimming: 4 bases; J trimming: 7 bases; junction bases outside the gene matches: 8. CDR3 sequence reads: CASSAGGTGFNEQFF. In DNA form, the CDR3 reads TGCGCCAGCAGTGCCGGAGGGACAGGGTTTAATGAGCAGTTCTTC.

V and J are TRBV5-1 and TRBJ1-1; 8 positions match TRBD1. Trimming removed 5 bases from V and 4 bases from J; junction bases left unmatched: 13. Germline loops: CDR1 SGHRS, CDR2 YFSETQ. The CDR3 is 16 residues long. CDR3: CASRPDQTGVPTEAFF. CDR3 bases: TGCGCCAGCAGGCCAGACCAGACAGGGGTACCCACTGAAGCTTTCTTT.

The V call is TRBV27, the J call TRBJ1-6; D is possibly TRBD1 (5 bases). CDR3 length equals 17 residues. V shed 3 bases and J shed 6 bases, with 18 bases lying between them. Germline loops: CDR1 MNHEY, CDR2 SMNVEV (reference sequence). CDR3 in DNA: TGTGCCAGCAGTTTTACCGGGGGACCATGGGGTAATTCACCCCTCCACTTT. Translating it yields CASSFTGGPWGNSPLHF.